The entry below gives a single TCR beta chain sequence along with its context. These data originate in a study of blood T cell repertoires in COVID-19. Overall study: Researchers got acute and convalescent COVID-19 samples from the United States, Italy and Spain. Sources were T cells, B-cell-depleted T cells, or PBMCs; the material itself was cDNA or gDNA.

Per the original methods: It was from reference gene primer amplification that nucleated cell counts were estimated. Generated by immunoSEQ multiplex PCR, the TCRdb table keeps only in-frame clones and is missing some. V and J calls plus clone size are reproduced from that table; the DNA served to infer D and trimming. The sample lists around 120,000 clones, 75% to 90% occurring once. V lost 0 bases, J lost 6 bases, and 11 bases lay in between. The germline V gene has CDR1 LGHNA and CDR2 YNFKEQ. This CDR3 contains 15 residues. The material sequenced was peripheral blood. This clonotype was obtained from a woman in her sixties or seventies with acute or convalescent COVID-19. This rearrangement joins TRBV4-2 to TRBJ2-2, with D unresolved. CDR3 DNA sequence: TGTGCCAGCAGCCAAGATGGGCCAACGGCCGGGGAGCTGTTTTTT. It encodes CASSQDGPTAGELFF.